The 5 T cell receptor beta chains listed next were all sequenced from one sample in a study of blood T cell repertoires in COVID-19. The data were produced by immunoSEQ multiplex PCR, yet TCRdb's version contains in-frame clones alone and is incomplete. The sample records about 200,000 clones, about 82% being singletons. Sequenced sample: PBMCs or T cells enriched from blood (not recorded which). Source of these receptors: a man aged 40-49 years with acute COVID-19.

The rearrangement uses TRBV28 and TRBJ2-7; 9 positions agree with TRBD2. Germline-derived CDR1 and CDR2 are MDHEN and SYDVKM. The CDR3 extends over 14 amino acids. The V gene end was trimmed by 2 bases and the J gene end by 7 bases; junction bases not matched to a gene: 6. CDR3 region: CASSLVLAGREQYF. The CDR3 DNA sequence: TGTGCCAGCAGTTTAGTCCTAGCGGGACGGGAGCAGTACTTC.

The chain is built from TRBV6-5 and TRBJ1-4, with a possible D match to TRBD1 (6 bases). This CDR3 region has 14 residues. V lost 2 bases and J 7 bases, leaving 11 bases between the germline ends. CDR1 MNHEY and CDR2 SVGAGI come from the germline V gene. The CDR3 DNA is TGTGCCAGCAGTTACGTACAGGGTAGTGAAAAACTGTTTTTT. This encodes CASSYVQGSEKLFF.

This chain joins TRBV5-6 and TRBJ1-6; the match to TRBD1 covers 8 bases. CDR1 is SGHDT, CDR2 YYEEEE, per germline. The V and J ends lost 4 bases and 16 bases, in that order; junction bases with no gene match: 4. This CDR3 spans 11 amino acids. CDR3 residues: CASSRQGRLHF. CDR3 nucleotides: TGTGCCAGCAGCCGACAGGGGAGGCTCCACTTT.

This chain connects TRBV5-5 to TRBJ1-2; unclear D gene. The V and J ends lost 4 bases and 2 bases respectively, with 21 bases between them. Germline V gives CDR1 SGHKS, CDR2 YYEKEE (reference sequence). CDR3 size: 17 residues. CDR3: CASSPGPVGQANYGYTF. CDR3 sequence (DNA): TGTGCCAGCAGCCCCGGCCCGGTCGGCCAGGCAAACTATGGCTACACCTTC. The full variable domain, with the rest looked up from reference TRBV5-5 and TRBJ1-2, is DAGVTQSPTHLIKTRGQQVTLRCSPISGHKSVSWYQQVLGQGPQFIFQYYEKEERGRGNFPDRFSARQFPNYSSELNVNALLLGDSALYLCASSPGPVGQANYGYTFGSGTRLTVV.

The J gene is TRBJ2-7, the V gene TRBV18; weak D call: TRBD2 (7 bases). The V end was cut by 3 bases, the J end by 0 bases, with 12 bases between. The germline V gene has CDR1 KGHSH and CDR2 LQKENI. The CDR3 is made up of 15 amino acids. This chain's CDR3 is CASSPGGRNSYEQYF. CDR3 sequence (DNA): TGTGCCAGCTCACCCGGGGGGCGGAACTCCTACGAGCAGTACTTC.